This T cell receptor (beta chain) was documented in a study of cytomegalovirus exposure and HLA in healthy donors (dated by TCRdb to about 2017). Broadly, across the study: An earlier analysis of roughly 570 of the donors reported approximately 260 Gb of sequence data and 90 million to 120 million unique TCR beta sequences obtained from some 170 million T cells. An early release that covered about 600 HLA-typed donors contained around 300 gigabases of sequencing data and 80 million or so unique TCR sequences. The genetic ancestry cluster associated with self-reported Caucasian donors included approximately 85% of the roughly 380 genotyped donors. The aim of the study was to test whether cataloging public T cell receptors could identify signatures of past pathogen exposure. The study used immunosequencing to profile the T cell repertoires of more than 650 subjects and linked those repertoires to cytomegalovirus serostatus. A separate validation cohort of more than 100 different subjects was used in addition to the roughly 700-subject first cohort. High-throughput TCR immunosequencing, statistical association of individual TCRs with disease status, and machine learning were combined to predict cytomegalovirus infection status. A later analysis re-examined previously published TCR beta repertoires from more than 600 donors and added high-resolution HLA genotyping to investigate patterns of TCR occurrence. In the later analysis, no new phenotypic data were used to find candidate immune exposures; instead, reliance was placed on TCR beta sequences and their occurrence across donors. An earlier analysis of nearly 600 of the donors applied high-throughput TCR beta sequencing to assess whether each TCR beta V gene segment acted as functional or pseudogenic. Donor age, sex, ethnicity and CMV serostatus were compiled alongside the repertoire data. In a later genetic analysis, genome-wide SNP genotypes for about 65% of the 666 donors were used, and that subset was treated as a discovery cohort. Every discovery cohort repertoire had been produced on one sequencing platform. HLA typing covered class I and class II loci at four-digit resolution. The number of typed donors differed by locus: about 629-630 for A, B, C, DRB1 and DQB1; approximately 520 for DQA1; roughly 600 for DPA1; and some 430 for DPB1. A handful of DR-DQ haplotypes were treated as single units for association and clustering because of strong linkage in the cohort. Among some 400 genotyped donors of the cohort, an average of approximately 240,000 unique TCR beta nucleotide sequences was sequenced per donor, of which about 18% were non-productive.

Libraries were prepared through the immunoSEQ multiplex PCR assay. A mixture of 60 forward primers for TCR Vbeta segments and 13 reverse primers for TCR Jbeta segments was used in the multiplex PCR. Amplification of the CDR3 region of rearranged TCR beta genes was performed with a multiplex PCR assay on genomic DNA. On the Illumina HiSeq System, the amplified TCR beta libraries were sequenced as 87-base-pair reads. In the original analysis: A later analysis tallied roughly 78 million unique TCR beta chains across the 700 or so repertoires, and some 12 million of those chains were shared by two or more donors. Raw reads were error-corrected and collapsed into unique sequences with a nearest-neighbor algorithm that merged closely related sequences to remove PCR and sequencing errors. To assign V, D and J gene segments, CDR3 sequences were aligned to IMGT reference sequences. Each retained sequence needed at least a six-nucleotide match to both a V gene segment and a J gene segment. Rearrangements were called productive when the CDR3 lacked stop codons and stayed in frame with V and J; all others were non-productive. Following IMGT convention, CDR3 was defined as the stretch from the second conserved V-encoded cysteine to the conserved J-encoded phenylalanine. Sequences without an unambiguous match to a single V gene segment were excluded from the earlier analysis of about 630 of the donors. In an earlier analysis of a few hundred of the donors, a V segment was called functional when productive rearrangements were above 56.7%, and segregating when the standard deviation between donors exceeded 5%. A statistical classification framework was built to diagnose cytomegalovirus status from the catalog of TCR beta chain sequences. In a later analysis, V and J genes were assigned by comparing TCR nucleotide sequences against IMGT/GENE-DB human TR gene sequences. In a later analysis, CDR3 sequences and most-parsimonious VDJ recombination scenarios were assigned using the TCRdist pipeline. In a later analysis, each TCR beta chain was defined by its CDR3 amino acid sequence together with its V-gene family, and reads lacking a unique V-gene family were excluded. A later analysis removed over 500 highly shared, low-generation-probability nucleotide sequences to deal with suspected cross-contamination and a sequencing artifact. In a later analysis, a clonal expansion index was calculated for each public chain from normalized within-repertoire ranks of inferred template counts. In a later analysis, generation probabilities were computed with a VDJ recombination model fitted to out-of-frame rearrangements, and the resulting probabilities were checked against IGoR. In a later analysis, hypergeometric tests were used to score TCR-TCR, TCR-HLA and TCR-CMV co-occurrence, with a repertoire-size bias correction applied to TCR pairs. A later analysis estimated false discovery rates by permuting HLA or CMV assignments 20 times. In a later analysis, co-occurring TCRs were grouped with DBSCAN, and TCRdist sequence similarity was added when clustering was performed within HLA-allele-positive subsets. For co-occurrence clustering, repertoires with fewer than 30,000 or more than 120,000 public chains were excluded, along with four to six repertoires with anomalous nucleotide sharing. TCRdb took over this immuneACCESS table, retaining in-frame rearrangements with V and J assigned. Such tables are incomplete; in checked studies, under half of the missing clones stem from an unresolved V gene, and the remainder is unexplained. V and J calls and clone size come straight from that table; D and trimming were deduced from the DNA. In all, the sample holds nearly 200,000 clones, and around 79% of those were seen once. The top ten clones comprise nearly 0.4% of the sample.

This clone has a single count. Its antigen specificity is not known. Per-base qualities were not stored, and no clone one base away is much larger. The cohort comprised hundreds of healthy bone marrow donors. All cohort members were sampled while nominally healthy, although unrecorded immune exposures were likely present. The donor tested CMV seropositive, placing the donor among the 289 seropositive members of the cohort. Every donor gave a peripheral blood sample, and the peripheral blood mononuclear cells from that sample were used for TCR beta sequencing. The Qiagen DNeasy Blood Extraction Kit was used to extract genomic DNA from the blood cell samples. The germline V gene (reference sequence) provides CDR1 SGHNT and CDR2 YYREEE. The CDR3, cysteine through phenylalanine, is 16 amino acids long. Just CDR3 DNA is preserved here, 48 bases in frame from base 1. V loses 4 bases at its end and J loses 4 bases; junction bases beyond the gene matches: 6.

Results and caveats for the whole study, not just this receptor: The classifier was reported to diagnose cytomegalovirus status with high specificity and sensitivity in both the original cohort and the validation cohort. Because the 87-base-pair reads could not distinguish some IMGT-functional V segments, including TRBV6-2 and TRBV6-3, those segments were excluded. The sequencing pipeline was judged likely to have produced a cluster of highly shared sequence variants as a technical artifact. The authors suggested that the approach could potentially be extended to other disease states and immunological phenotypes. The study listed around 160 TCR beta chains as associated with cytomegalovirus. When HLA alleles, especially DR and DQ, strongly co-occurred, TCR associations were difficult to assign to individual alleles. In a later analysis, HLA-associated TCR beta chains were found to be more clonally expanded and to have lower generation probabilities than equally common non-associated chains. A further reported finding was that TCR beta sequences accurately predicted the HLA-A and HLA-B alleles for most subjects in the first cohort. Specific HLA alleles were associated with 16,951 TCR beta sequences at a false discovery rate of 0.05 in a later analysis. Most CMV-associated TCR beta chains appeared to be HLA-restricted in a later analysis, and the HLA associations seemed to be driven largely by CMV exposure. In a later analysis, TCR association rates were found to vary across HLA loci, with the most associated TCRs seen for DRB1 alleles and the fewest for HLA-C alleles. Only TCR beta chains were sequenced in this cohort, and the absence of alpha or paired-chain data limited detectable features. Compared with the approximately 670-donor mean, donors in an Asian-associated ancestry cluster had fewer N-insertions in productive TCRs, according to a later genetic analysis. For the cohort, immune exposure information was limited to CMV serostatus. In an earlier analysis of approximately 590 of the donors, most TCR beta V segments were observed in productive rearrangements about 87% or about 30% of the time, broadly matching IMGT annotations. Linkage disequilibrium might explain the correlated functional status among segregating V segments, but an unknown experimental factor could not be ruled out. Because counts were too low, some 17 rarely observed V segments, including chromosome 9 orphons, were excluded from the earlier analysis of 587 of the donors. Because some donors lacked HLA typing at each locus, the association tests relied only on the typed subset. V-gene and J-gene trimming of TCR beta chains was associated with a missense DCLRE1C variant in a later genetic analysis, and the association was replicated in an independent cohort. In vitro tests confirmed that a few of the cytomegalovirus-associated TCR beta chains recognize cytomegalovirus antigens. Roughly uniform sequencing depth across donors was assumed in presence/absence analyses, although this assumption may not hold. A later analysis reported that several top co-occurrence clusters appeared linked to parvovirus B19, influenza, CMV and Epstein-Barr virus. Most TCR sequences were observed very rarely across donors, whereas some public TCRs were present in many individuals.

Recombination linked TRBV5-4 to TRBJ2-5; TRBD2 lines up with 14 middle nucleotides. The receptor comes from a male donor in good health and CMV-seropositive. The specimen sequenced was PBMCs. The CDR3 reads as follows: CASSLGLAGARETQYF. The nucleotide sequence reads TGTGCCAGCAGCCTGGGACTAGCGGGAGCCCGAGAGACCCAGTACTTC.